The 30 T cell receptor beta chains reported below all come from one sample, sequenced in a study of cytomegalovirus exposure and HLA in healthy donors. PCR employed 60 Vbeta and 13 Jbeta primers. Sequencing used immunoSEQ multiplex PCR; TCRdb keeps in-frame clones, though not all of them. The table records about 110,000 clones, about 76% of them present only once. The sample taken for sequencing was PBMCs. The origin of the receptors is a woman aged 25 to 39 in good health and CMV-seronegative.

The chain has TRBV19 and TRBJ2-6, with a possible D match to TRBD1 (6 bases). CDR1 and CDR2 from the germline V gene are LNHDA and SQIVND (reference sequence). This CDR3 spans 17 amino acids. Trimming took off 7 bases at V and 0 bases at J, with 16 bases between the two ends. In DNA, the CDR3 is TGTGCCAGTACCTTGGACAGATTCTACTCTGGGGCCAACGTCCTGACTTTC. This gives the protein CASTLDRFYSGANVLTF. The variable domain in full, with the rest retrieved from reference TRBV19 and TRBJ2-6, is DGGITQSPKYLFRKEGQNVTLSCEQNLNHDAMYWYRQDPGQGLRLIYYSQIVNDFQKGDIAEGYSVSREKKESFPLTVTSAQKNPTAFYLCASTLDRFYSGANVLTFGAGSRLTVL.

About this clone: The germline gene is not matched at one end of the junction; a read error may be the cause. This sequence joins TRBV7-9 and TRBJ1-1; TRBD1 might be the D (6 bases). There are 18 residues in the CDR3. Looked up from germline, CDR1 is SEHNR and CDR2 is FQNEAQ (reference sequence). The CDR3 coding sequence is TGTTCCAGCAGCTTATCGGGGGGCGCCGTGGTCTCGAGGACTGAAGCTTTCTTT. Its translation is CSSSLSGGAVVSRTEAFF.

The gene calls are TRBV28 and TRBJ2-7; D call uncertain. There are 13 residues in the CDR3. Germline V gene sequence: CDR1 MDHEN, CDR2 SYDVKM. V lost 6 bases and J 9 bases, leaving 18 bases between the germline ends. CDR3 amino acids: CASSPDLPSGQYF. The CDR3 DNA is TGTGCCAGCAGCCCTGACCTGCCCTCGGGGCAGTACTTC.

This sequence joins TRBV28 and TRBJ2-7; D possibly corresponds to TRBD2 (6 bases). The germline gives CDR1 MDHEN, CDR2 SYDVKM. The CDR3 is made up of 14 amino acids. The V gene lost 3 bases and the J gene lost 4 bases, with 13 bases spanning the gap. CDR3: CASSFSRGGYEQYF. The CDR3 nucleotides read TGTGCCAGCAGTTTTTCTAGGGGAGGATACGAGCAGTACTTC.

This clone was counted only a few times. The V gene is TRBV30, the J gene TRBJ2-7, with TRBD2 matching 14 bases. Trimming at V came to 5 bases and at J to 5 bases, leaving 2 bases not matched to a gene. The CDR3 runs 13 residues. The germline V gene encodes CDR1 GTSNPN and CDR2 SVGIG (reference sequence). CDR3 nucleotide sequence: TGTGCCTGGGGGACTAGCGGGAGTGACGAGCAGTACTTC. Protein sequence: CAWGTSGSDEQYF.

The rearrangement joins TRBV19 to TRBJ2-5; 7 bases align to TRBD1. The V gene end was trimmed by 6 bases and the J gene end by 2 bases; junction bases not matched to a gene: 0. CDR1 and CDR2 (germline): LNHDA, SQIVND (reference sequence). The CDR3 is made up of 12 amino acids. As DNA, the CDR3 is TGTGCCAGTAGGGGACAGCAAGAGACCCAGTACTTC. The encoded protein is CASRGQQETQYF.

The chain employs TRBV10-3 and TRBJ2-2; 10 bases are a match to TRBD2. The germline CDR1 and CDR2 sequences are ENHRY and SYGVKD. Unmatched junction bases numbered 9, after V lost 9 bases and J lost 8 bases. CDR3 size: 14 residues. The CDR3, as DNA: TGTGCCATGGCTAGCGGGAGACCATCAGGGGAGCTGTTTTTT. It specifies CAMASGRPSGELFF.

DNA for the CDR3: TGTGCCAGCAGCTTAGCCGCGCGTTTCCGACAGGGCTACGAGCAGTACTTC. The encoded protein is CASSLAARFRQGYEQYF. The chain employs TRBV11-2 and TRBJ2-7, with 7 nucleotides matching TRBD1. The CDR3 loop spans 17 amino acids. Trimming cost V 1 base and J 3 bases; bases outside gene matches: 12. From germline, CDR1 is SGHAT and CDR2 FQNNGV.

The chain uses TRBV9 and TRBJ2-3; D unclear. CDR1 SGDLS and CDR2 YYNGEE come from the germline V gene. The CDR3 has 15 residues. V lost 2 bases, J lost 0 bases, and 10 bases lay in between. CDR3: CASSVYSFSTDTQYF. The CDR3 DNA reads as TGTGCCAGCAGCGTGTACAGTTTTAGCACAGATACGCAGTATTTT.

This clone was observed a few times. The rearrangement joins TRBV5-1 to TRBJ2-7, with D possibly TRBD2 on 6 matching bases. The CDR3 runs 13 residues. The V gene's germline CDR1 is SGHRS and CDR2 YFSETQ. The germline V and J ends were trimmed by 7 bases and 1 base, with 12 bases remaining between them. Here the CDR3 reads CASARDLSYEQYF. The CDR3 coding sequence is TGCGCCAGCGCTCGGGACTTGTCCTACGAGCAGTACTTC.

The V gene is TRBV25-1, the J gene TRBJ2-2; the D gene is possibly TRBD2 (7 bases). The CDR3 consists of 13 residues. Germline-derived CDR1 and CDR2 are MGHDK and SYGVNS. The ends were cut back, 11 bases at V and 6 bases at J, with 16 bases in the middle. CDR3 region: CAVWEGVAGELFF. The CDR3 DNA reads TGTGCCGTTTGGGAGGGGGTAGCCGGGGAGCTGTTTTTT.

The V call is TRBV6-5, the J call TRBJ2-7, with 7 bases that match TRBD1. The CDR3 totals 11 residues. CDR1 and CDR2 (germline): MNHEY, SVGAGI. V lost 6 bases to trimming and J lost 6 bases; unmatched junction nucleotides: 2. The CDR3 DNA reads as TGTGCCAGCAGACAGGGGTTCGAGCAGTACTTC. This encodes CASRQGFEQYF.

CDR3 in amino acids: CASSKVKRETITDTQYF. The CDR3 region has the DNA TGTGCCAGCAGCAAAGTAAAGCGGGAGACGATCACAGATACGCAGTATTTT. The rearrangement uses TRBV21-1 and TRBJ2-3; TRBD2, the D gene given by the table, was not confirmed from the DNA. TRBV21-1 is classified as a pseudogene. The CDR3 has 17 amino acids.

The CDR3 spells CASSISGSTAGANVLTF. The CDR3 DNA reads TGTGCCAGTAGCATCAGCGGGAGCACAGCTGGGGCCAACGTCCTGACTTTC. V is TRBV19 and J is TRBJ2-6; 8 nucleotides line up with TRBD2. V trimming: 6 bases; J trimming: 2 bases; junction bases outside the gene matches: 9. Germline CDR1 LNHDA, CDR2 SQIVND (reference sequence). The CDR3 sequence is 17 residues long.

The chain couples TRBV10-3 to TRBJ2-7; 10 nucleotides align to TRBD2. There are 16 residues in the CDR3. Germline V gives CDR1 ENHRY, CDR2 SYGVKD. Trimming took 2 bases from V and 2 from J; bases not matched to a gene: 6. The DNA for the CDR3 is TGTGCCATCAGTGAGGTGGAAGCGGGAGGGCCCTACGAGCAGTACTTC. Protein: CAISEVEAGGPYEQYF.

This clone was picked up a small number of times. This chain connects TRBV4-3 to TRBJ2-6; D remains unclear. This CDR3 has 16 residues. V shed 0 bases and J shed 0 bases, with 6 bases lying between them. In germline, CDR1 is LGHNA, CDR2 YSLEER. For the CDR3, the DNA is TGCGCCAGCAGCCAAGATGCCAGCTCTGGGGCCAACGTCCTGACTTTC. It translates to CASSQDASSGANVLTF.

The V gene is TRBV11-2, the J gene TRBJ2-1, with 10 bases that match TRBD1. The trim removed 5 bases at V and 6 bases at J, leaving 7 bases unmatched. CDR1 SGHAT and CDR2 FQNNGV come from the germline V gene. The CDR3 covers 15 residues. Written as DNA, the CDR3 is TGTGCCAGCAGCCGGGACAGGGGAAGGGTCAATGAGCAGTTCTTC. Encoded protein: CASSRDRGRVNEQFF. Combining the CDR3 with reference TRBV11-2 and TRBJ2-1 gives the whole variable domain EAGVAQSPRYKIIEKRQSVAFWCNPISGHATLYWYQQILGQGPKLLIQFQNNGVVDDSQLPKDRFSAERLKGVDSTLKIQPAKLEDSAVYLCASSRDRGRVNEQFFGPGTRLTVL.

CDR3 sequence reads: CSASSGNEQFF. CDR3 coding DNA: TGCAGTGCTAGCTCGGGCAATGAGCAGTTCTTC. This chain joins TRBV20-1 and TRBJ2-1, with unresolved D. This CDR3 spans 11 amino acids. The germline V gene has CDR1 DFQATT and CDR2 SNEGSKA (reference sequence). Trimming removed 3 bases at V and 6 bases at J, with 6 bases between.

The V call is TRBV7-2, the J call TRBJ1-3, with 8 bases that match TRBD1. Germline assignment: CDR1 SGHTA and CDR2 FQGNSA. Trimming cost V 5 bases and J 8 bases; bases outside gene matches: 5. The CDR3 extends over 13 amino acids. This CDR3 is CASSRDRPYTIYF. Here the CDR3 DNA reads TGTGCCAGCAGCCGGGACAGGCCTTACACCATATATTTT.

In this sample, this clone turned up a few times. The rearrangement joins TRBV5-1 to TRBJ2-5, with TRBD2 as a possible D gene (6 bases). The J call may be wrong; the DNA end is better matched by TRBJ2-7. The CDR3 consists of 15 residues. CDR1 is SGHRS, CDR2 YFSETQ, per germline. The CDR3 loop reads CASSWDGTSTYEQYF. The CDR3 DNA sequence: TGCGCCAGCAGCTGGGACGGGACTTCGACATACGAGCAGTACTTC.

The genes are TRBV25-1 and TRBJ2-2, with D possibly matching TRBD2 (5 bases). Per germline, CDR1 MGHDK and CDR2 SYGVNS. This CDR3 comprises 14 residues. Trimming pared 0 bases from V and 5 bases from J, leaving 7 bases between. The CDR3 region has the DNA TGTGCCAGCAGTGAATACGGGAAGACCGGGGAGCTGTTTTTT. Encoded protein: CASSEYGKTGELFF.

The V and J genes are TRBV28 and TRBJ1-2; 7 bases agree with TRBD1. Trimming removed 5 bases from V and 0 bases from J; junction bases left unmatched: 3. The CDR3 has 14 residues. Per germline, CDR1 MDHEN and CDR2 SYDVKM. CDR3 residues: CASSRDRTNYGYTF. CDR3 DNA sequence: TGTGCCAGCAGTCGGGACAGAACTAACTATGGCTACACCTTC.

CDR3 loop: CASSAMAGLAGGSYEQYF. DNA of the CDR3: TGCGCCAGCAGCGCCATGGCGGGTCTAGCGGGTGGTTCCTACGAGCAGTACTTC. The chain is built from TRBV5-1 and TRBJ2-7; 8 nucleotides agree with TRBD2. Looked up from germline, CDR1 is SGHRS and CDR2 is YFSETQ. Unmatched junction bases numbered 16, after V lost 4 bases and J lost 1 base. The CDR3 has 18 residues.

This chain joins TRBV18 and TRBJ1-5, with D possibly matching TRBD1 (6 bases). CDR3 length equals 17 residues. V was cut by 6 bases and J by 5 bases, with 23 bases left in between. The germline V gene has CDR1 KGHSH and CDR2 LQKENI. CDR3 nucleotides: TGTGCCAGCTCCAGAAGTCTGGGTCTAGCAGGGGATCAGCCCCAGCATTTT. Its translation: CASSRSLGLAGDQPQHF. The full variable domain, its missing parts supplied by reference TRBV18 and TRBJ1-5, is NAGVMQNPRHLVRRRGQEARLRCSPMKGHSHVYWYRQLPEEGLKFMVYLQKENIIDESGMPKERFSAEFPKEGPSILRIQQVVRGDSAAYFCASSRSLGLAGDQPQHFGDGTRLSIL.

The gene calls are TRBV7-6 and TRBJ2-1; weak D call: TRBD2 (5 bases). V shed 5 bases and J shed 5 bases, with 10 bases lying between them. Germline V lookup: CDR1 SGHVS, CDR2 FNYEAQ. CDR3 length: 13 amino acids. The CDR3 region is CASSPGLDNEQFF. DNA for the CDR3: TGTGCCAGCAGCCCTGGACTTGACAATGAGCAGTTCTTC.

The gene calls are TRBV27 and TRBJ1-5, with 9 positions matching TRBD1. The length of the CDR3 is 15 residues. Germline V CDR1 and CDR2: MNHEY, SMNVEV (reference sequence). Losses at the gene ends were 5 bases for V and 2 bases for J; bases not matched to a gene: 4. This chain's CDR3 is CASSDTGGRNQPQHF. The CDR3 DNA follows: TGTGCCAGCAGTGACACAGGGGGCCGCAATCAGCCCCAGCATTTT.

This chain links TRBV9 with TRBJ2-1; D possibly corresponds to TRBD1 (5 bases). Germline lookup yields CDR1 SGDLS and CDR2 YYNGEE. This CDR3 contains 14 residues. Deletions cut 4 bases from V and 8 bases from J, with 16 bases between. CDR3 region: CASSQTGQGHEQFF. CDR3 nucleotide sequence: TGTGCCAGCAGCCAGACTGGGCAGGGTCATGAGCAGTTCTTC.

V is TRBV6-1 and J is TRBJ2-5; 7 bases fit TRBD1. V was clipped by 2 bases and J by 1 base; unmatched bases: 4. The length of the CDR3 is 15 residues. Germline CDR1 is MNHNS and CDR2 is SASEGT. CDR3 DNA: TGTGCCAGCAGTGAACTTGACAGGGCCCAAGAGACCCAGTACTTC. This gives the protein CASSELDRAQETQYF.

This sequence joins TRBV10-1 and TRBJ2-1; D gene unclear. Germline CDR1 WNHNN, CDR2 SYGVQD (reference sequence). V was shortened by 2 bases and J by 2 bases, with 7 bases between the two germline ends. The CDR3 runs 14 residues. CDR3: CASSESVPYNEQFF. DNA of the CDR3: TGCGCCAGCAGTGAGAGCGTCCCCTACAATGAGCAGTTCTTC.

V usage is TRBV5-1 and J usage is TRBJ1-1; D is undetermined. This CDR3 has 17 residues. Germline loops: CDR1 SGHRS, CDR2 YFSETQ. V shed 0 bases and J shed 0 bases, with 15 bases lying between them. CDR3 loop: CASSLGVQSYMNTEAFF. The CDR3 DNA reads TGCGCCAGCAGCTTGGGGGTACAGAGTTACATGAACACTGAAGCTTTCTTT.